This T cell receptor beta chain was identified in a study of shared clonotypes between healthy human individuals. Study findings and constraints: Deeper or shallower sequencing was expected to change how clonotypes are shared among donors.

Regarding this clone: Its antigen is as yet unknown.

Several immunoSEQ 96-well plates shared each subset's DNA, each plate a replicate. The replicate PCRs on unsorted PBMC were given 250 to 300 ng DNA, which is approximately 30,000 T cell genomes. Sequencing was performed with immunoSEQ multiplex PCR; in TCRdb, only in-frame clones are kept and a portion is missing. The sample comprises over 400,000 clones, around four fifths of which are singletons, and about 12% rests with the top ten. V shed 6 bases and J 10 bases; nucleotides not matched to a gene: 7. This CDR3 is 13 amino acids long. CDR1 is MDHEN, CDR2 SYDVKM, per germline. The J gene is TRBJ2-1, the V gene TRBV28; 9 bases line up with TRBD1. The specimen sequenced was PBMCs. The receptor's source is a woman aged 40-49 years in good health. Some clones in this sample may be carry-over from other donors' samples. The chain's CDR3 is CASRTGGIGEQFF. The CDR3 region has the DNA TGTGCCAGCAGGACAGGGGGAATTGGGGAGCAGTTCTTC.